This T cell receptor beta chain came from a study of T cells after yellow fever vaccination (dated by TCRdb to between 2017 and 2020). Turning to the overall study: Libraries from fractions with low cell numbers were prepared with the SMART-Seq v4 Ultra Low Input RNA kit. Bulk TCR alpha and beta repertoires were sequenced longitudinally to track T-cell clones before and after primary and booster YFV17D yellow fever vaccination. The cohort comprised two healthy male donors, one aged 18 to 30 and one aged 30 to 40 years. Blood was collected at multiple timepoints before and after primary and secondary immunization, and bulk PBMC replicates and cell subsets were isolated.

This clonotype was recorded at least ten times. Its antigen is still unknown. Qualities for individual bases were not recorded, and no much larger clone is one base off. Reading the label with the study, this specimen's treatment or condition is: live attenuated yellow fever vaccine strain. At every blood-draw timepoint, two biological replicates of bulk PBMCs were collected. PBMCs were isolated from peripheral blood using a standard Ficoll-Paque protocol. TriZol was used to extract RNA from bulk PBMCs, CD4 and CD8 fractions, and dextramer-positive and dextramer-negative fractions. The research as a whole found: Computational filtering was needed because FACS-sorted repertoires could contain abundant contaminating clonotypes from the bulk population. After the booster, most of the clones that had expanded following primary vaccination were detected again (approximately 95% of CD4 and 80% to 90% of CD8), which suggests that memory was broadly maintained. A small fraction of clonotypes showed up in both the CD4 and CD8 compartments, probably as a result of convergent recombination. The secondary T-cell response was weaker than the primary response but faster, peaking on day 5 instead of day 15. Only a couple of donors were included in the study, so the extent to which the findings can be generalized is limited.

Sequencing was performed on an Illumina NovaSeq 6000. TCR cDNA was made using 5'RACE template switching, a step that added a universal primer site and unique molecular identifiers. Priming of cDNA synthesis was performed from both the TCR alpha and TCR beta constant segments. Two PCR steps were used to amplify libraries, with sample barcodes and sequencing adapters being added in the second step. Libraries were sequenced on Illumina HiSeq 2500 (2x100 bp) or NovaSeq (2x150 bp). Turning to the authors' computational methods: Demultiplexing of reads and collapsing into UMI consensus sequences were performed with MIGEC, and V(D)J alignment was carried out with MiXCR. Vaccine-responding clonotypes were defined with edgeR using replicate PBMC samples, requiring FDR below 0.01 and a log2 fold change above 5 up to day 15. CD4 or CD8 identity was assigned to each bulk clonotype according to whether the clonotype was present at higher abundance in the sequenced CD4 repertoire or the sequenced CD8 repertoire. TCRdb's own reprocessing of the public reads used fastp at Q25 and MiXCR and kept productive beta chains. Rows are combined by CDR3 protein, so each entry shows the most common genes and DNA. What appears here as the V and J calls and clone size reflects TCRdb's work, not the paper's. This sample is represented by over 250,000 distinct CDR3 sequences; 4.1% of them were singletons. The ten largest clonotypes hold about 26% of the sample.

Sequencing used PBMCs, obtained 5 days after the yellow fever booster vaccination. This clonotype originated in a man aged 18 to 35 who received the YFV17D yellow fever vaccine.

This receptor carries the CDR3 CASSLEQGAGNEQFF. The DNA sequence follows: TGCGCCAGCAGCTTGGAACAGGGGGCTGGAAATGAGCAGTTCTTC. The sequence joins TRBV5-1 to TRBJ2-1; TRBD1 fits 9 bases in the junction. V and J are trimmed by 0 bases and 7 bases, and the gene matches miss 5 bases of the junction. As encoded in the germline V gene, CDR1 is SGHRS while CDR2 is YFSETQ. Including the terminal cysteine and phenylalanine, the CDR3 comprises 15 residues. Here the CDR3 DNA is all that survives: 45 bases in frame from base 1.